Below are 19 T cell receptor beta chains sequenced from a single sample in a study of blood T cells in healthy people across ages. Alongside a J-beta primer mix, a sample-barcoded 5' primer served in a second PCR lasting about 7 to 11 cycles. TCRdb independently ran MiXCR on the 5' RACE reads; one entry per CDR3 protein. Of around 990,000 distinct CDR3 sequences in the sample, 30% to 40% were seen once. The source material was blood. The origin of the receptors is a man younger than 35 in good health.

About this clonotype: Germline and junction disagree at one end, which may indicate a read error. The chain is built from TRBV4-3 and TRBJ2-3; TRBD2 agrees at 11 bases. The germline V gene has CDR1 LGHNA and CDR2 YSLEER. The CDR3 spans 17 residues. DNA of the CDR3: TGCGCCTGCAGCCAAGACGGGACTAGCGGTTACGCAGATACGCAGTATTTT. It is translated as CACSQDGTSGYADTQYF.

The chain carries TRBV14 and TRBJ2-7; 7 positions agree with TRBD1. This CDR3 has 15 residues. V shed 4 bases, J shed 3 bases, and the junction held 9 bases outside the gene matches. Germline assignment: CDR1 SGHDN and CDR2 FVKESK. The CDR3 DNA follows: TGTGCCAGCAGCCCCCTTGGACAGGACATCTACGAGCAGTACTTC. Translated: CASSPLGQDIYEQYF. The full variable domain, in which reference TRBV14 and TRBJ2-7 provide the parts outside the CDR3, is EAGVTQFPSHSVIEKGQTVTLRCDPISGHDNLYWYRRVMGKEIKFLLHFVKESKQDESGMPNNRFLAERTGGTYSTLKVQPAELEDSGVYFCASSPLGQDIYEQYFGPGTRLTVT.

The rearrangement uses TRBV11-1 and TRBJ2-1; D unclear. This CDR3 has 13 residues. V lost 3 bases and J 10 bases, leaving 13 bases between the germline ends. CDR1 is SGHAT and CDR2 is FQDESV in the germline V gene (reference sequence). CDR3 coding DNA: TGTGCCAGCAGCTTCGAATTCAGGAACGAGCAGTTCTTC. It specifies CASSFEFRNEQFF.

The chain has TRBV10-3 and TRBJ1-6; 10 bases are shared with TRBD1. The V and J ends lost 6 bases and 10 bases, in that order; junction bases with no gene match: 6. Germline values: CDR1 ENHRY, CDR2 SYGVKD. CDR3 length: 14 residues. CDR3 bases: TGTGCCATCAGGGGGACAGGGGACTACTCACCCCTCCACTTT. Translation: CAIRGTGDYSPLHF.

In its sample, this clonotype was seen a few times. The chain joins TRBV10-3 to TRBJ1-6; D might be TRBD1 (6 bases). Per the germline V gene, CDR1 is ENHRY and CDR2 is SYGVKD. This CDR3 has 14 amino acids. The V end lost 8 bases, the J end lost 11 bases, and 19 bases lay between the germline ends. The CDR3 bases are TGTGCCATCGGTCCCGAGGGGGGTGAGACACCCCTCCACTTT. Translation gives CAIGPEGGETPLHF.

This clonotype was counted a few times. This sequence joins TRBV20-1 and TRBJ2-1; 12 bases are a match to TRBD2. The J call may be wrong; the DNA end is better matched by TRBJ2-7. The CDR3 runs 18 residues. Germline CDR1 is DFQATT and CDR2 is SNEGSKA (reference sequence). The CDR3 loop reads CSARVRRLAGVTYNEQYF. The CDR3 nucleotides are TGCAGTGCTAGAGTAAGGAGACTAGCGGGGGTAACCTACAATGAGCAGTACTTC.

The J gene is TRBJ1-1, the V gene TRBV4-1, with 8 bases fitting TRBD1. The V and J ends lost 4 bases and 1 base, in that order; junction bases with no gene match: 5. CDR3 length: 15 residues. Germline lookup yields CDR1 MGHRA and CDR2 YSYEKL. CDR3 residues: CASSRLTGANTEAFF. The CDR3 DNA reads as TGCGCCAGCAGCCGACTGACAGGGGCGAACACTGAAGCTTTCTTT.

The chain uses TRBV6-1 and TRBJ2-2, with D perhaps TRBD1 (6 bases). CDR1 MNHNS and CDR2 SASEGT come from the germline V gene. The CDR3 has 15 residues. Trimming took 7 bases from V and 5 from J, leaving 17 bases between them. The chain's CDR3 is CASMREEGVTGELFF. The CDR3 bases are TGTGCCAGCATGAGGGAAGAGGGGGTGACCGGGGAGCTGTTTTTT.

This clonotype has just a few counts. The gene calls are TRBV6-1 and TRBJ2-5; D is possibly TRBD1 (6 bases). V was trimmed by 10 bases and J by 2 bases, leaving 14 bases between them. The CDR3 loop spans 13 amino acids. Germline CDR1 and CDR2: MNHNS and SASEGT. The CDR3: CATTPGHQETQYF. The CDR3 nucleotides read TGTGCCACTACCCCGGGACATCAAGAGACCCAGTACTTC.

The chain is built from TRBV10-3 and TRBJ1-6, with D possibly being TRBD1 (5 bases). Germline V gene data show CDR1 as ENHRY and CDR2 as SYGVKD. The CDR3 is 15 amino acids. Trimming took 3 bases from V and 8 from J, leaving 14 bases between them. CDR3 DNA: TGTGCCATCAGTGATTCCGGGGACGGAGATTCACCCCTCCACTTT. Protein product: CAISDSGDGDSPLHF.

This chain connects TRBV7-2 to TRBJ2-3; possible D gene TRBD1, 6 bases. Germline V gives CDR1 SGHTA, CDR2 FQGNSA. The CDR3 has 15 amino acids. The V and J ends lost 1 base and 7 bases respectively, with 15 bases between them. The CDR3 region has the DNA TGTGCCAGCAGCTTAGTTGGGACACCCTCGAATACGCAGTATTTT. Residues: CASSLVGTPSNTQYF.

This clonotype was counted at least ten times. V is TRBV11-2 and J is TRBJ1-2; D uncertain. The CDR3 is 14 residues long. Germline CDR1 and CDR2: SGHAT and FQNNGV. Trimming cost V 1 base and J 1 base, with 7 bases left between them. The CDR3 is CASSLGSVNYGYTF. As DNA, the CDR3 is TGTGCCAGCAGCTTAGGTTCGGTTAACTATGGCTACACCTTC.

Comments on this clonotype: This sequence may be a read error, since a much larger clone differs from it by one base. The rearrangement uses TRBV4-2 and TRBJ1-2; D gene uncertain. The CDR3 loop spans 14 amino acids. Trimming removed 1 base from V and 4 bases from J, with 10 bases in between. Germline-derived CDR1 and CDR2 are LGHNA and YNFKEQ. CDR3 region: CASSQVPIAYGYTF. CDR3 DNA: TGTGCCAGCAGCCAAGTACCGATCGCCTATGGCTACACCTTC.

This clonotype was seen more than once but under ten times. The chain employs TRBV20-1 and TRBJ2-1, with D possibly being TRBD1 or TRBD2 (5 bases each). Germline CDR1 reads DFQATT; CDR2 reads SNEGSKA (reference sequence). Between the trimmed V and J ends, which lost 5 bases and 6 bases, there was a span of 17 bases. This CDR3 spans 14 amino acids. Written as DNA, the CDR3 is TGCAGTGCTTCCCGGGACGGAGGTACCAATGAGCAGTTCTTC. Amino acids: CSASRDGGTNEQFF.

V gene TRBV19 combines with J gene TRBJ1-1; no clear D gene. V gave up 3 bases and J gave up 0 bases, with 11 bases separating them. Germline lookup yields CDR1 LNHDA and CDR2 SQIVND (reference sequence). This CDR3 comprises 15 residues. This CDR3 reads CASSMTGEMNTEAFF. In DNA, the CDR3 is TGTGCCAGTAGTATGACCGGCGAGATGAACACTGAAGCTTTCTTT.

This chain uses TRBV4-1 with TRBJ1-2; D unresolved. This CDR3 has 15 residues. Germline CDR1 MGHRA, CDR2 YSYEKL. V shed 4 bases and J shed 10 bases, with 22 bases lying between them. In DNA form, the CDR3 reads TGCGCCAGCAGCCCCGTGAGTACCGGGAAGACGGACTACACCTTC. Its translation: CASSPVSTGKTDYTF.

This clonotype was detected many times. This chain joins TRBV5-1 and TRBJ2-1; D might be TRBD1 or TRBD2, each matching 5 bases. V was pared by 1 base and J by 7 bases, with 15 bases between. This CDR3 region has 15 residues. Germline CDR1 is SGHRS and CDR2 is YFSETQ. DNA of the CDR3: TGCGCCAGCAGCTTGTGGGGGACCCGGGAAAATGAGCAGTTCTTC. Translation gives CASSLWGTRENEQFF. The entire variable domain, with the rest obtained from reference TRBV5-1 and TRBJ2-1, is as follows: KAGVTQTPRYLIKTRGQQVTLSCSPISGHRSVSWYQQTPGQGLQFLFEYFSETQRNKGNFPGRFSGRQFSNSRSEMNVSTLELGDSALYLCASSLWGTRENEQFFGPGTRLTVL.

This clonotype was detected many times. The chain uses TRBV15 and TRBJ1-2; 8 nucleotides agree with TRBD1. The CDR3 loop spans 13 amino acids. V dropped 8 bases and J dropped 7; count of bases not matched to a gene: 9. Germline V gene data show CDR1 as LNHNV and CDR2 as YYDKDF (reference sequence). The CDR3 sequence: CATGLRTGSGYTF. CDR3 bases: TGTGCCACCGGCCTAAGGACAGGGTCTGGCTACACCTTC.

Details on this clonotype: A much larger clonotype is one base distant, so this may be a read error. The chain combines TRBV27 with TRBJ2-1; D unclear. The CDR3 length is 15 residues. In germline, CDR1 is MNHEY, CDR2 SMNVEV (reference sequence). The V and J ends lost 5 bases and 5 bases respectively, with 16 bases between them. The DNA for the CDR3 is TGTGCCAGCAGTCTGGTACCTGAAGGCGACAATGAGCAGTTCTTC. It specifies CASSLVPEGDNEQFF.